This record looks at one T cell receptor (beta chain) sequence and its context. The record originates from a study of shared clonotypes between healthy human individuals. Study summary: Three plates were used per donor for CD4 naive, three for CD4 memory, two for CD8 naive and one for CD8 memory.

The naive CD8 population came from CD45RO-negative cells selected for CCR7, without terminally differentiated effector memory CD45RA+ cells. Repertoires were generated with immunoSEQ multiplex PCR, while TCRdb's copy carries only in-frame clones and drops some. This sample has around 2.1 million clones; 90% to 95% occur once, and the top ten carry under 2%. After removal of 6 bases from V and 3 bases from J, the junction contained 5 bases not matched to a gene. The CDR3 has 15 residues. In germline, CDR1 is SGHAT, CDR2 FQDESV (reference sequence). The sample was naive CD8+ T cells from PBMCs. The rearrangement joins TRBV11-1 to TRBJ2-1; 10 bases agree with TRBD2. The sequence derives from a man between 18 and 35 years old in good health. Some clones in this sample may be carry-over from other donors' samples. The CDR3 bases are TGTGCCAGCAGGCCAGCGGGAGGGGTCTACAATGAGCAGTTCTTC. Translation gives CASRPAGGVYNEQFF.